The clone carrying this T cell receptor (beta chain) was seen only once. In the original processing: Amplification of reference gene primers provided the estimated nucleated cell counts. Sequenced by immunoSEQ multiplex PCR; TCRdb stores in-frame clones only, minus some. Clone size and the V and J calls come from that table; the DNA yielded D and trimming. The repertoire includes more than 140,000 clones, about four fifths of them detected once, and 1.6% sits in the top ten. V dropped 2 bases and J dropped 1; count of bases not matched to a gene: 6. The CDR3 covers 16 residues. Germline loops: CDR1 MDHEN, CDR2 SYDVKM. These data are taken from a study of blood T cell repertoires in COVID-19. Turning to the study itself: The United States, Italy and Spain supplied acute and convalescent COVID-19 samples. PBMCs, B-cell-depleted T cells, or T cells were the source of the cDNA or gDNA that made up the material.

The chain has TRBV28 and TRBJ2-3, with 7 bases that match TRBD2. Sequencing used peripheral blood. This TCR was sampled from a human donor in a cohort sampled during active COVID-19. CDR3 protein: CASSLGASGGTDTQYF. For the CDR3, the DNA is TGTGCCAGCAGTTTAGGGGCTAGCGGAGGCACAGATACGCAGTATTTT. The variable domain in full, completed from reference TRBV28 and TRBJ2-3, reads DVKVTQSSRYLVKRTGEKVFLECVQDMDHENMFWYRQDPGLGLRLIYFSYDVKMKEKGDIPEGYSVSREKKERFSLILESASTNQTSMYLCASSLGASGGTDTQYFGPGTRLTVL.